Only a few counts were recorded for the clone carrying this TCR beta chain. The source of the sample is a study of cytomegalovirus exposure and HLA in healthy donors. As for the study in general: Approximately 180 million T cells yielded 100 million to 130 million unique TCR beta sequences, as an earlier analysis found.

Germline V gene data show CDR1 as MGHRA and CDR2 as YSYEKL. The V segment lost 0 bases and the J segment 7 bases; nucleotides outside the gene matches: 9. The length of the CDR3 is 17 residues. PCR primers comprised 60 Vbeta and 13 Jbeta primers. The assay was immunoSEQ multiplex PCR, and TCRdb's table has in-frame clones only and misses some. This sample has approximately 200,000 clones; approximately 79% occur once, and the top ten carry around 2%. Everyone who donated was a healthy bone marrow donor. Sequencing was performed on PBMCs. The rearrangement links TRBV4-1 to TRBJ1-2; TRBD1 matches 12 bases. The receptor comes from a man in his late teens or twenties in good health and CMV-seronegative. In DNA form, the CDR3 reads TGCGCCAGCAGCCAAGATCTGGGGACAGGGGGCGCAGGTGGCTACACCTTC. The encoded protein is CASSQDLGTGGAGGYTF.